A single sample gave rise to the 15 T cell receptor beta chains below, sequenced in a study of blood T cell repertoires in COVID-19. TCRdb's copy holds only in-frame clones and misses some; the assay was immunoSEQ multiplex PCR. The sample contains some 150,000 clones, around nine tenths of which appear only once. Sequenced: peripheral blood. All receptors derive from a woman aged 45-60 years with active or convalescent COVID-19.

The chain is built from TRBV11-2 and TRBJ2-7; TRBD2 is a possible D gene (7 bases). V was trimmed by 5 bases and J by 6 bases, leaving 20 bases between them. Germline V gene lookup returns CDR1 SGHAT and CDR2 FQNNGV. The CDR3 spans 15 residues. CDR3 DNA sequence: TGTGCCAGCAGCCCAGCTAGCGGCTCCAGGGGCGAGCAGTACTTC. Translating gives CASSPASGSRGEQYF.

The V and J genes are TRBV10-3 and TRBJ1-5, with D possibly matching TRBD1 (5 bases). The V gene lost 6 bases and the J gene lost 5 bases, with 8 bases spanning the gap. This CDR3 has 12 residues. Germline CDR1 reads ENHRY; CDR2 reads SYGVKD. Here the CDR3 DNA reads TGTGCCATCAGAACAGGAGATCAGCCCCAGCATTTT. Translation: CAIRTGDQPQHF.

This clone was counted once. V gene TRBV24-1 combines with J gene TRBJ2-7; D gene ambiguous. CDR3 length: 14 residues. CDR1 is KGHDR and CDR2 is SFDVKD in the germline V gene. Trimming cost V 2 bases and J 2 bases, with 9 bases left between them. This CDR3 is CATSDSSATYEQYF. The CDR3, as DNA: TGTGCCACCAGTGATTCGTCAGCGACCTACGAGCAGTACTTC.

The gene calls are TRBV30 and TRBJ2-7; 8 positions match TRBD1. Germline CDR1 is GTSNPN and CDR2 is SVGIG (reference sequence). V gave up 3 bases and J gave up 12 bases; unmatched junction bases: 10. CDR3 length: 12 residues. CDR3 amino acids: CAWSPNSGTGYF. For the CDR3, the DNA is TGTGCCTGGAGCCCAAACTCCGGGACAGGGTACTTC.

This clone has a count of ten or more. The chain couples TRBV18 to TRBJ1-2, with 8 bases lining up with TRBD1. CDR3 length: 13 residues. From germline, CDR1 is KGHSH and CDR2 LQKENI. V dropped 3 bases and J dropped 6; count of bases not matched to a gene: 3. As DNA, the CDR3 is TGTGCCAGCTCACCGGACAGGGCCCATGGCTACACCTTC. Amino acids: CASSPDRAHGYTF. The variable domain in full, completed from reference TRBV18 and TRBJ1-2, reads NAGVMQNPRHLVRRRGQEARLRCSPMKGHSHVYWYRQLPEEGLKFMVYLQKENIIDESGMPKERFSAEFPKEGPSILRIQQVVRGDSAAYFCASSPDRAHGYTFGSGTRLTVV.

The J gene is TRBJ2-7, the V gene TRBV18; D possibly corresponds to TRBD1 (6 bases). The germline V and J ends were trimmed by 3 bases and 2 bases, with 17 bases remaining between them. CDR1 and CDR2 from the germline V gene are KGHSH and LQKENI. This CDR3 has 16 residues. CDR3: CASSPVLQGVAYEQYF. In nucleotides, the CDR3 is TGTGCCAGCTCACCTGTATTACAGGGCGTTGCCTACGAGCAGTACTTC.

The chain uses TRBV30 and TRBJ1-2; perhaps TRBD1 as D (6 bases). The germline V and J ends were trimmed by 8 bases and 7 bases, with 17 bases remaining between them. Germline CDR1 is GTSNPN and CDR2 is SVGIG (reference sequence). The CDR3 has 12 residues. CDR3 sequence: CAQIGGIGGYTF. CDR3 bases: TGTGCCCAAATAGGGGGTATAGGTGGCTACACCTTC.

The table lists this clone with a few counts. V gene TRBV5-1 combines with J gene TRBJ2-2, with 8 bases that match TRBD2. Germline V gene sequence: CDR1 SGHRS, CDR2 YFSETQ. The CDR3 consists of 15 residues. V lost 1 base to trimming and J lost 6 bases; unmatched junction nucleotides: 5. The CDR3 sequence is CASSLPGGAAGELFF. CDR3 bases: TGCGCCAGCAGCTTGCCCGGGGGGGCGGCCGGGGAGCTGTTTTTT. Together with reference TRBV5-1 and TRBJ2-2, the CDR3 gives the full variable domain: KAGVTQTPRYLIKTRGQQVTLSCSPISGHRSVSWYQQTPGQGLQFLFEYFSETQRNKGNFPGRFSGRQFSNSRSEMNVSTLELGDSALYLCASSLPGGAAGELFFGEGSRLTVL.

This clone has a handful of counts. The chain is built from TRBV28 and TRBJ2-7; D is perhaps TRBD1 (6 bases). The CDR3 contains 14 residues. With 5 bases removed from V and 1 base from J, the gap between germline ends came to 12 bases. Germline V CDR1 and CDR2: MDHEN, SYDVKM. The CDR3 protein is CASSKGGQSYEQYF. DNA of the CDR3: TGTGCCAGCAGTAAGGGTGGACAGTCCTACGAGCAGTACTTC.

The V call is TRBV6-5, the J call TRBJ2-5, with 7 bases fitting TRBD1. The CDR3 consists of 14 residues. The ends lost 5 bases at V and 4 bases at J; junction bases unmatched: 7. Germline V CDR1 and CDR2: MNHEY, SVGAGI. The CDR3 loop is CASSPTGDGETQYF. The CDR3 DNA sequence: TGTGCCAGCAGTCCTACAGGGGACGGAGAGACCCAGTACTTC.

This clone has more than one count but fewer than ten. The rearrangement uses TRBV18 and TRBJ2-1, with D perhaps matching TRBD2 (5 bases). The germline V gene has CDR1 KGHSH and CDR2 LQKENI. V shed 3 bases and J shed 0 bases, with 12 bases lying between them. The CDR3 has 16 residues. CDR3: CASSPRTGSSYNEQFF. The CDR3, as DNA: TGTGCCAGCTCACCTCGGACGGGGAGCTCCTACAATGAGCAGTTCTTC.

This clone came up once. The rearrangement uses TRBV7-2 and TRBJ1-2; D perhaps matches TRBD1 (6 bases). V was pared by 5 bases and J by 4 bases, with 23 bases between. The germline V gene encodes CDR1 SGHTA and CDR2 FQGNSA. This CDR3 comprises 17 residues. In DNA form, the CDR3 reads TGTGCCAGCAGCCTAAGGACAGTCAGCGCGGATGCCTATGGCTACACCTTC. Translation: CASSLRTVSADAYGYTF.

This chain uses TRBV7-2 with TRBJ1-3, with a weak D call TRBD1 (5 bases). V lost 1 base and J lost 0, with 10 bases in between. The CDR3 is made up of 16 amino acids. CDR1 SGHTA and CDR2 FQGNSA come from the germline V gene. As DNA, the CDR3 is TGTGCCAGCAGCTTAGATCCAGGGATCTCTGGAAACACCATATATTTT. Its protein product is CASSLDPGISGNTIYF.

The chain carries TRBV27 and TRBJ2-3; 8 nucleotides match TRBD2. The ends lost 10 bases at V and 0 bases at J; junction bases unmatched: 9. The CDR3 length is 15 residues. Germline lookup yields CDR1 MNHEY and CDR2 SMNVEV (reference sequence). CDR3 coding DNA: TGTGCCACCCGTGGGCTAGCGGGTAGCACAGATACGCAGTATTTT. Translating it yields CATRGLAGSTDTQYF.

Comment on this clone: The junction does not match germline at one end; this may be a read error. The chain is built from TRBV15 and TRBJ2-7, with D maybe TRBD2 (5 bases). The germline V gene has CDR1 LNHNV and CDR2 YYDKDF (reference sequence). CDR3 length: 13 amino acids. The CDR3: CATSASPNYEQCF. Written as DNA, the CDR3 is TGTGCCACCAGCGCTAGCCCCAACTACGAGCAGTGCTTC.